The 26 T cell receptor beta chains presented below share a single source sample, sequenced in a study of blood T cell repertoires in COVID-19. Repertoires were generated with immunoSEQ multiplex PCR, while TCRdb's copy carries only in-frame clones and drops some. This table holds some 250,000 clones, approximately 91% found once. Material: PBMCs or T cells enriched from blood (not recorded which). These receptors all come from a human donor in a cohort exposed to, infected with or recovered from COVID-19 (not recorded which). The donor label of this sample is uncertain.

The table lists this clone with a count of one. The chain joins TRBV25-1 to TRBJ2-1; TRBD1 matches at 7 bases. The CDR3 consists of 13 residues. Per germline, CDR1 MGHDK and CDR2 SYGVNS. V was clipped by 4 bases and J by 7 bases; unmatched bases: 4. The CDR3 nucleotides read TGTGCCAGCAGTGGAGGGGGCTTGAATGAGCAGTTCTTC. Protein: CASSGGGLNEQFF.

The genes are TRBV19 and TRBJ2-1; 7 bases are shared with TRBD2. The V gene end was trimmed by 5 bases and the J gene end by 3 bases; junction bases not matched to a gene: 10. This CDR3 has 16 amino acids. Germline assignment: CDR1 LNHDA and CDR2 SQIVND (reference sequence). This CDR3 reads CASSRHSGTNYNEQFF. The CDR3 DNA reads TGTGCCAGTAGTCGGCACTCCGGGACTAACTACAATGAGCAGTTCTTC.

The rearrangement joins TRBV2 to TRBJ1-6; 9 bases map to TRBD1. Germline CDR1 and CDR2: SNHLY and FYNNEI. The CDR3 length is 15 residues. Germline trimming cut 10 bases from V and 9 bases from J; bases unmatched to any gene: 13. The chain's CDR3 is CAIRTGAMVASPLHF. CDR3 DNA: TGTGCCATCCGGACAGGGGCGATGGTGGCTTCACCCCTCCACTTT.

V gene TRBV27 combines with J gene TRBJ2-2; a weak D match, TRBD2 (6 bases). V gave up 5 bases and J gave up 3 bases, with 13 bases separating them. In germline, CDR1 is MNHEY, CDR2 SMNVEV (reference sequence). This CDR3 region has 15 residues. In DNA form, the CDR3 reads TGTGCCAGCAGTGCGACGGGGGTATACACCGGGGAGCTGTTTTTT. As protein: CASSATGVYTGELFF.

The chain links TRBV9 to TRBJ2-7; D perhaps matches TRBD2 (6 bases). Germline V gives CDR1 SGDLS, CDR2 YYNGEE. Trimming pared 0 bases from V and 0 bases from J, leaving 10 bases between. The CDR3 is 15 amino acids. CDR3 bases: TGTGCCAGCAGCGTAGAGCAGGGACTCTCCTACGAGCAGTACTTC. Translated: CASSVEQGLSYEQYF.

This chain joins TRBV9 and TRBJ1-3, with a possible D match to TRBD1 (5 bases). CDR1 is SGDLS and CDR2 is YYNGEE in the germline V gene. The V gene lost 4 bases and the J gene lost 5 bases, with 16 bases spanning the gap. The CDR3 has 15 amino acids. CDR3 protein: CASSPRHRGRNTIYF. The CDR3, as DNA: TGTGCCAGCAGCCCCCGACACCGGGGGAGAAACACCATATATTTT.

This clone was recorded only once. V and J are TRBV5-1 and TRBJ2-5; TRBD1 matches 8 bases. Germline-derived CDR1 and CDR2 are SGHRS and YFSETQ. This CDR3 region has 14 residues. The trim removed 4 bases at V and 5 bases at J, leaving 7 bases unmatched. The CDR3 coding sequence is TGCGCCAGCAGCGCAGGGGGCTCGGGGGAGACCCAGTACTTC. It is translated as CASSAGGSGETQYF.

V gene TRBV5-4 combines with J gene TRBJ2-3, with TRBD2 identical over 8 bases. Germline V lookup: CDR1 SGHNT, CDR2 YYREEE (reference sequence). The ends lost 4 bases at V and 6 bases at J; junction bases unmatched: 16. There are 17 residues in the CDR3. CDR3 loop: CASSPQTSGALYDTQYF. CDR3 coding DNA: TGTGCCAGCAGCCCGCAAACTAGCGGCGCTCTGTACGATACGCAGTATTTT.

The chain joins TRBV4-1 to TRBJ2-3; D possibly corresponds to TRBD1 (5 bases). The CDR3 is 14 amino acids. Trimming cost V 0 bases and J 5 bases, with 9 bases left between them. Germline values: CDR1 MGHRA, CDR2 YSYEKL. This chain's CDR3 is CASSQDFTGDTQYF. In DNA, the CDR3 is TGCGCCAGCAGCCAAGATTTCACAGGAGATACGCAGTATTTT.

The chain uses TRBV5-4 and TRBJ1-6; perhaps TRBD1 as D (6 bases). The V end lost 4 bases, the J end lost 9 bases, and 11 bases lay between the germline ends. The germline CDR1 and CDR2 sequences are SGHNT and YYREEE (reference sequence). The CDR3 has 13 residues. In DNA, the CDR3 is TGTGCCAGCAGCACCACAGGGATTTCACCCCTCCACTTT. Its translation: CASSTTGISPLHF.

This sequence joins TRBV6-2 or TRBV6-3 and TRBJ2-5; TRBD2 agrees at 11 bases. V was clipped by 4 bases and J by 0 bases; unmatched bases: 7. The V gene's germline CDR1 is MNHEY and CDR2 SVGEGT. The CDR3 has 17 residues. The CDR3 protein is CASSWLAGGQYQETQYF. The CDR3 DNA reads TGTGCCAGCAGTTGGCTAGCGGGGGGACAGTACCAAGAGACCCAGTACTTC.

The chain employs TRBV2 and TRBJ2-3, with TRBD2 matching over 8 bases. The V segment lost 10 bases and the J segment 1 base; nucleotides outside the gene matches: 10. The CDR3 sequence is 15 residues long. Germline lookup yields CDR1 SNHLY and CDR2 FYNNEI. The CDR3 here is CANTVGSGGTDTQYF. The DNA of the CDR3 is TGTGCCAACACAGTGGGTAGCGGGGGCACAGATACGCAGTATTTT.

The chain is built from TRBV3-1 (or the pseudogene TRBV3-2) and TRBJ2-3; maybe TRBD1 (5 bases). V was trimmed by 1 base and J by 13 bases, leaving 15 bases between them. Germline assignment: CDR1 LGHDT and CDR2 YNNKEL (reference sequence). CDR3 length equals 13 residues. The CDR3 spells CASSQGQRGREYF. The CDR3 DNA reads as TGTGCCAGCAGCCAAGGGCAAAGGGGCCGGGAGTATTTT.

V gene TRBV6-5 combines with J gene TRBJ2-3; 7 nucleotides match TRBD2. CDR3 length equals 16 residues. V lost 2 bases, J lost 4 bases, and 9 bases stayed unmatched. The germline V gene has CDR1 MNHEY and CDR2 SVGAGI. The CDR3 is CASSYPIIGRADTQYF. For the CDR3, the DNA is TGTGCCAGCAGTTACCCCATTATAGGGAGGGCAGATACGCAGTATTTT.

For the CDR3, the DNA is TGTGCCAGCAGCGTAGTCGGGGGGGAGGAGCAGTTCTTC. It encodes CASSVVGGEEQFF. The chain uses TRBV9 and TRBJ2-1; TRBD2 aligns across 8 bases. The CDR3 length is 13 residues. Germline lookup yields CDR1 SGDLS and CDR2 YYNGEE. V lost 0 bases to trimming and J lost 10 bases; unmatched junction nucleotides: 3.

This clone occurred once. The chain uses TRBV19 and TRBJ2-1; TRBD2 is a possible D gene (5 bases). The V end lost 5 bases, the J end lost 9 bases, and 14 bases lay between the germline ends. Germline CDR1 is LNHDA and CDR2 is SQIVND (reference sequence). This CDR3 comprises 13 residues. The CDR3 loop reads CASSPGLRGEQFF. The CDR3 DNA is TGTGCCAGTAGTCCTGGACTTCGCGGTGAGCAGTTCTTC.

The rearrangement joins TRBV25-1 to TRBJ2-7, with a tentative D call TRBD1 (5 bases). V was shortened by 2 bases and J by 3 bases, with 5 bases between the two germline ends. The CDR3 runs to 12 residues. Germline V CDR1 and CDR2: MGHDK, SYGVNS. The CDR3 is CASSEQGYEQYF. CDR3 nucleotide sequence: TGTGCCAGCAGTGAACAGGGCTACGAGCAGTACTTC.

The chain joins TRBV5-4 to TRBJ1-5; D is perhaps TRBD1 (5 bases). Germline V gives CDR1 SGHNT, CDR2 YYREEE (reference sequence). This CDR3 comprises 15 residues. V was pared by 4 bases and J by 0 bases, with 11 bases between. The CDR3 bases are TGTGCCAGCAGCGTGAATGGGGCTAGCAATCAGCCCCAGCATTTT. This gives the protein CASSVNGASNQPQHF. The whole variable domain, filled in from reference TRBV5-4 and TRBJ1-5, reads ETGVTQSPTHLIKTRGQQVTLRCSSQSGHNTVSWYQQALGQGPQFIFQYYREEENGRGNFPPRFSGLQFPNYSSELNVNALELDDSALYLCASSVNGASNQPQHFGDGTRLSIL.

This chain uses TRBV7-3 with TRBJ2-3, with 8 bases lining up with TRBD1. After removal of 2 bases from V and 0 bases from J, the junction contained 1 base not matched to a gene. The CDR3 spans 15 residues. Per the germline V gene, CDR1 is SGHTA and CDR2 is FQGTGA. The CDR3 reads CASSLQGASTDTQYF. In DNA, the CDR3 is TGTGCCAGCAGCTTACAGGGGGCTAGCACAGATACGCAGTATTTT.

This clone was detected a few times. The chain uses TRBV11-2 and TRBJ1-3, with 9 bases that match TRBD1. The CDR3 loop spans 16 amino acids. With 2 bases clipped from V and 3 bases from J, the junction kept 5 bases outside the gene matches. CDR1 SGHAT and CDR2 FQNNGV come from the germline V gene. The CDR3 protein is CASSLYTGQGGNTIYF. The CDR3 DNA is TGTGCCAGCAGCTTATATACGGGACAGGGTGGAAACACCATATATTTT.

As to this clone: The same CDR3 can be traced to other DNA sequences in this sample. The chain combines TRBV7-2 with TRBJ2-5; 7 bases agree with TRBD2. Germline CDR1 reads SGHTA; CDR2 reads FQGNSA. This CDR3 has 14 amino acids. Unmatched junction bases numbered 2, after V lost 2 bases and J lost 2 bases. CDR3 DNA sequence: TGTGCCAGCAGCTTAACGGGGGGTCAAGAGACCCAGTACTTC. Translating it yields CASSLTGGQETQYF.

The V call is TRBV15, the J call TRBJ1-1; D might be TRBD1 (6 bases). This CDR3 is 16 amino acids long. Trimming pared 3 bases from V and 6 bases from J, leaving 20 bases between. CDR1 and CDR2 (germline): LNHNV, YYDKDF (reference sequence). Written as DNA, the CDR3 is TGTGCCACCAGCAGTAAAGACAGGTATCCTGAGGCTGAAGCTTTCTTT. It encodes CATSSKDRYPEAEAFF.

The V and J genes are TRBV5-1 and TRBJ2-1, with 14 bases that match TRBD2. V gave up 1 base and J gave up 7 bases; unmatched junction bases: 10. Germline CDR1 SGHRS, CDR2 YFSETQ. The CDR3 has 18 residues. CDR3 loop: CASSLTRRLAGGQNEQFF. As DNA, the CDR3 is TGCGCCAGCAGCTTGACCCGTCGACTAGCGGGGGGGCAAAATGAGCAGTTCTTC. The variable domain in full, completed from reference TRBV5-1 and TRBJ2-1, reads KAGVTQTPRYLIKTRGQQVTLSCSPISGHRSVSWYQQTPGQGLQFLFEYFSETQRNKGNFPGRFSGRQFSNSRSEMNVSTLELGDSALYLCASSLTRRLAGGQNEQFFGPGTRLTVL.

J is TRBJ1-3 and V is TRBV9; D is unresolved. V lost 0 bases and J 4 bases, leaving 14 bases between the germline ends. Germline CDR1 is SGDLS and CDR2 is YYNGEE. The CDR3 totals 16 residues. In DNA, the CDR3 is TGTGCCAGCAGCGTAGAGGTAGTCGGCGGAGGAAACACCATATATTTT. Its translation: CASSVEVVGGGNTIYF. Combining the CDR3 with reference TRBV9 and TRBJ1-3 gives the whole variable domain DSGVTQTPKHLITATGQRVTLRCSPRSGDLSVYWYQQSLDQGLQFLIQYYNGEERAKGNILERFSAQQFPDLHSELNLSSLELGDSALYFCASSVEVVGGGNTIYFGEGSWLTVV.

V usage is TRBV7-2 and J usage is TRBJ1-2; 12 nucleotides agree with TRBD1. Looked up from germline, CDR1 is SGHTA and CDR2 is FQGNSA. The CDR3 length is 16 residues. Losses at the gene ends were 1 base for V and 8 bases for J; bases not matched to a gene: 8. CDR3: CASSLDGTGGGYGYTF. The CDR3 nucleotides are TGTGCCAGCAGCTTAGATGGGACAGGGGGCGGTTACGGCTACACCTTC.

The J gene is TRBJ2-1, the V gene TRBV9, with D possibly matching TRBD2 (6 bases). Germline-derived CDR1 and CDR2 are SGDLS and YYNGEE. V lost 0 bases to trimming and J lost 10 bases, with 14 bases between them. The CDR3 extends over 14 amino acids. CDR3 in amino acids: CASSVGFGGTEQFF. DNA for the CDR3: TGTGCCAGCAGCGTAGGCTTCGGGGGAACCGAGCAGTTCTTC.